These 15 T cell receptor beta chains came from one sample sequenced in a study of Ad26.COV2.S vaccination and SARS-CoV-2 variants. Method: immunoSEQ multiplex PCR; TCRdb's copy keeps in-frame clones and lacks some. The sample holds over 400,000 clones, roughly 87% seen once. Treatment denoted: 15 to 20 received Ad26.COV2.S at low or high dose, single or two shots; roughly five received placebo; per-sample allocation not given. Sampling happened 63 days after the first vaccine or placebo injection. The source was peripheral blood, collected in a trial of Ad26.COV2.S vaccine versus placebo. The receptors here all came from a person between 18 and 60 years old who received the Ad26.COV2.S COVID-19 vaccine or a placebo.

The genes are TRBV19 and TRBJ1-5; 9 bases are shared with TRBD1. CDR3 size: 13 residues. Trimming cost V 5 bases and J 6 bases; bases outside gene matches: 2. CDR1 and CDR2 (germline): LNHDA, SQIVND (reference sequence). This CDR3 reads CASSDRGSQPQHF. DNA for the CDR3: TGTGCCAGTAGTGACAGGGGGAGTCAGCCCCAGCATTTT.

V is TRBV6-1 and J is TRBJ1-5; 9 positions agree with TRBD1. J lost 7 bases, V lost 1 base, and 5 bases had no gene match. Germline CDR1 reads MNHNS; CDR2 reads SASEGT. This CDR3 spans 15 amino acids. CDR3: CASSEEGTGYQPQHF. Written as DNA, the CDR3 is TGTGCCAGCAGTGAAGAGGGGACAGGGTACCAGCCCCAGCATTTT.

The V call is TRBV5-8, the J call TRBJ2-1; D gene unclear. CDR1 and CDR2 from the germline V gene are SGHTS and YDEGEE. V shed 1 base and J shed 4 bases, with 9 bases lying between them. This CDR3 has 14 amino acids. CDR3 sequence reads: CASSLYGSYNEQFF. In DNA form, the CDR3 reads TGTGCCAGCAGCTTGTACGGCTCTTACAATGAGCAGTTCTTC.

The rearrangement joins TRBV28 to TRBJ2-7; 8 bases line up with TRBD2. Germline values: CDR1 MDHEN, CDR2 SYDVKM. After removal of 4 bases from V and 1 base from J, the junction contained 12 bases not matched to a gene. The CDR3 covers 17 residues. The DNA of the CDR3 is TGTGCCAGCAGTTCATATAATCTAGCGGGCCAATCCTACGAGCAGTACTTC. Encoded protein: CASSSYNLAGQSYEQYF.

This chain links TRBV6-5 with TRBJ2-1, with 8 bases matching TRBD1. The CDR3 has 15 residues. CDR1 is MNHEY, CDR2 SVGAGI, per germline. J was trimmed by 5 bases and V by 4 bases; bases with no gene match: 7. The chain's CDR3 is CASSLTGGTNNEQFF. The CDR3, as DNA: TGTGCCAGCAGTTTAACAGGGGGTACAAACAATGAGCAGTTCTTC.

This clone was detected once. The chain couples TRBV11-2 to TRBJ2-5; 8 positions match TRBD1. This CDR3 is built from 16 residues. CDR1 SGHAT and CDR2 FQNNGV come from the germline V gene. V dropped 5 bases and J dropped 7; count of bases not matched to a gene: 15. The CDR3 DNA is TGTGCCAGCAGCCCCCGGATGGGGACAGGAGGAGGGACCCAGTACTTC. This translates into CASSPRMGTGGGTQYF.

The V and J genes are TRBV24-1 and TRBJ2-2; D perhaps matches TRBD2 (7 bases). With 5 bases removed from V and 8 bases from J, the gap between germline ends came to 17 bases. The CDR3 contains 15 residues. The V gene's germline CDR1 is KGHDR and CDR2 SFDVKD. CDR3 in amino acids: CATSADDRTRGELFF. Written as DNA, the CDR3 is TGTGCCACCAGTGCCGATGACAGGACTAGAGGGGAGCTGTTTTTT.

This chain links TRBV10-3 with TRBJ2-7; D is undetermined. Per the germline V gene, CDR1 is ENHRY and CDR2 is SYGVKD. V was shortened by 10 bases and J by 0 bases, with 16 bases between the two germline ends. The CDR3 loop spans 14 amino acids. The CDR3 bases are TGTGCCACCACTCAGTCATCGAACTCCTACGAGCAGTACTTC. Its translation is CATTQSSNSYEQYF.

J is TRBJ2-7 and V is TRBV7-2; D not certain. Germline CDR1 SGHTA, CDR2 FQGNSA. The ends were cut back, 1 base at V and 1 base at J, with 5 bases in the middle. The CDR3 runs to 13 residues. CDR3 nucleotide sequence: TGTGCCAGCAGCTTAGGGATTTCCTACGAGCAGTACTTC. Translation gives CASSLGISYEQYF.

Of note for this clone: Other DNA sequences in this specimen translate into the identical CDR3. CDR3: CATSRDRSYEQYF. CDR3 DNA sequence: TGTGCCACCAGCAGAGATCGCAGCTACGAGCAGTACTTC. V usage is TRBV15 and J usage is TRBJ2-7; D is unclear. Germline CDR1 LNHNV, CDR2 YYDKDF (reference sequence). V lost 0 bases, J lost 3 bases, and 6 bases lay in between. This CDR3 contains 13 residues.

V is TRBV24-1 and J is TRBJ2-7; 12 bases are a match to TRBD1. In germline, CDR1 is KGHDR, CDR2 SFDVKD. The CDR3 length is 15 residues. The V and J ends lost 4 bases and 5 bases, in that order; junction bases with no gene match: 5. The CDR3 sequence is CATSETGTGGHEQYF. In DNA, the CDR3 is TGTGCCACCAGTGAAACCGGGACAGGGGGCCACGAGCAGTACTTC.

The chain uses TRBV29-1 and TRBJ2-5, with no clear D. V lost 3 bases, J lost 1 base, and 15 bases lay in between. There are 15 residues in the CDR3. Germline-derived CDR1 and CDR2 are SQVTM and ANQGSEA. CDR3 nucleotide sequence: TGCAGCGTTGACCGATACGGAACGTTCCAAGAGACCCAGTACTTC. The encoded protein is CSVDRYGTFQETQYF.

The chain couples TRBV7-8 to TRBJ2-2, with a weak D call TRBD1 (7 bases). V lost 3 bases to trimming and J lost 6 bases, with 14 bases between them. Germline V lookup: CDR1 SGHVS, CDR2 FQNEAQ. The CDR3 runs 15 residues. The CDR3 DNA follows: TGTGCCAGCAGCTTGGCAGGGGGAGGTCCCGGGGAGCTGTTTTTT. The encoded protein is CASSLAGGGPGELFF.

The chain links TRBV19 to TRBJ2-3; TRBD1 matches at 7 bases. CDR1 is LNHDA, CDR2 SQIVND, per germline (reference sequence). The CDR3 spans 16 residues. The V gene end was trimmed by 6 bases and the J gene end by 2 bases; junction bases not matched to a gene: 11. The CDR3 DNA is TGTGCCAGTAGCCCTACAGGGGAGTGGGTCACAGATACGCAGTATTTT. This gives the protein CASSPTGEWVTDTQYF.

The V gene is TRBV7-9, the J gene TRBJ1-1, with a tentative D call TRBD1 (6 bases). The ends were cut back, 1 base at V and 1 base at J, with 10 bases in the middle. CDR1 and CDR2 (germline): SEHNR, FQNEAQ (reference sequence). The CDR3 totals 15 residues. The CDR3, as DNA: TGTGCCAGCAGCTTAGATCCAGGGGAGAACACTGAAGCTTTCTTT. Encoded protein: CASSLDPGENTEAFF.